The clone carrying this T cell receptor beta chain was counted between two and nine times. This specimen belongs to a study of cytomegalovirus exposure and HLA in healthy donors. Trimming took 2 bases from V and 7 from J, leaving 18 bases between them. Germline CDR1 reads SNHLY; CDR2 reads FYNNEI. The CDR3 extends over 16 amino acids. Vbeta (60) and Jbeta (13) primers were used in the PCR. Libraries were prepared by immunoSEQ multiplex PCR; TCRdb keeps only in-frame clonotypes and omits some of them. Among approximately 200,000 clones listed, 82% were seen once. The gene calls are TRBV2 and TRBJ2-1, with a weak D call TRBD1 (6 bases). Sequencing was performed on PBMCs. The sequence derives from a woman aged 45-65 years in good health and CMV-seropositive. CDR3 DNA: TGTGCCAGCAGTGAAACCAGGGGCCCCTTCTATAATGAGCAGTTCTTC. It translates to CASSETRGPFYNEQFF.